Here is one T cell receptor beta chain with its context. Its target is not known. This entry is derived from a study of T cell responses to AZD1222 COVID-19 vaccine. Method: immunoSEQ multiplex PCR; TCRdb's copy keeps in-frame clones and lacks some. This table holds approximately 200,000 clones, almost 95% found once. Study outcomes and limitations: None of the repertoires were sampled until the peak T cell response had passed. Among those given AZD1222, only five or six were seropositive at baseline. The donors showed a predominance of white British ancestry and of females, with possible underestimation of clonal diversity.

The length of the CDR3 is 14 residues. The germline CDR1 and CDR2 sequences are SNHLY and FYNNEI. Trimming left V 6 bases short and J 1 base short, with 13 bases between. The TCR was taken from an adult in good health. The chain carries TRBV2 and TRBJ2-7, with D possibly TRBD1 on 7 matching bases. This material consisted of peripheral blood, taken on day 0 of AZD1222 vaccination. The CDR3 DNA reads TGTGCCAGCAGCAGGGGGGTGGGGTCCTACGAGCAGTACTTC. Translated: CASSRGVGSYEQYF.